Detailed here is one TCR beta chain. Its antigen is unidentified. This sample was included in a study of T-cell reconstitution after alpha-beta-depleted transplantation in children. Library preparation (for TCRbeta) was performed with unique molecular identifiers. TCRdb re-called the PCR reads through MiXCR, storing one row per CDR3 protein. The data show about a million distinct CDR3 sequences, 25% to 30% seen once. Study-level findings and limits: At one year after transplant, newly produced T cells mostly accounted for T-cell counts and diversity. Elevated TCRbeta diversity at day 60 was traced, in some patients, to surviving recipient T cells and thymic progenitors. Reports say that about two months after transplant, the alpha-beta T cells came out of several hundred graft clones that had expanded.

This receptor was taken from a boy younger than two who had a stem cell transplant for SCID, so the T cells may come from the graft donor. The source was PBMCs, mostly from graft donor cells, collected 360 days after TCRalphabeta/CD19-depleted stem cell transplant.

Here the CDR3 reads CASSRYGQAASGNTIYF. The CDR3 nucleotides read TGTGCCAGCAGCCGATACGGACAGGCGGCCTCTGGAAACACCATATATTTT. The chain joins TRBV3-1 to TRBJ1-3; the match to TRBD1 covers 7 bases. The length of the CDR3 is 17 residues. Trimming at V came to 4 bases and at J to 0 bases, leaving 9 bases not matched to a gene. Germline lookup yields CDR1 LGHDT and CDR2 YNNKEL (reference sequence).